This is a list of T cell receptor beta chains from one sample in a study of radiation and T cells in renal cell carcinoma. Clones were read by immunoSEQ multiplex PCR, and TCRdb kept only the in-frame ones, dropping some. The data contain just over 95,000 clones, 70% to 90% of them singletons. The specimen was blood, collected from a patient whose treatment included radiotherapy and nephrectomy. The receptor set was obtained from a man aged 50-60 years with renal cell carcinoma. The CDR3 runs from the conserved cysteine through the conserved F or W. A D gene is named only where the DNA matches it firmly. The size entry is marked missing in some rows and otherwise reads once, few, many or a size class.

d_gene: -; abundance: -; len: 12; j_gene: TRBJ2-1; v_gene: TRBV6-6; CDR3aa: CASSPTNTEQFF; CDR3nt: TGTGCCAGCAGCCCTACTAACACTGAGCAGTTCTTC
d_gene: TRBD2; abundance: -; len: 18; j_gene: TRBJ2-5; v_gene: TRBV7-9; CDR3aa: CASSPAQWGGGDQETQYF; CDR3nt: TGTGCCAGCAGCCCTGCACAATGGGGCGGGGGGGACCAAGAGACCCAGTACTTC
d_gene: -; abundance: -; len: 12; j_gene: TRBJ2-7; v_gene: TRBV28; CDR3aa: CANSRGRGAQYF; CDR3nt: TGTGCCAACTCACGAGGCAGGGGCGCGCAGTACTTC
d_gene: -; abundance: -; len: 14; j_gene: TRBJ1-1; v_gene: TRBV7-9; CDR3aa: CASSFTAGNTEAFF; CDR3nt: TGTGCCAGCAGCTTTACGGCGGGGAACACTGAAGCTTTCTTT
d_gene: TRBD2; abundance: -; len: 15; j_gene: TRBJ2-7; v_gene: TRBV6-5; CDR3aa: CASRAGRLAGFSEYF; CDR3nt: TGTGCCAGCAGAGCCGGAAGACTAGCGGGTTTTAGTGAGTACTTC
d_gene: TRBD2; abundance: -; len: 17; j_gene: TRBJ2-1; v_gene: TRBV15; CDR3aa: CATSRDPPGLPYNEQFF; CDR3nt: TGTGCCACCAGCAGAGATCCACCGGGACTACCTTACAATGAGCAGTTCTTC
d_gene: -; abundance: -; len: 16; j_gene: TRBJ1-6; v_gene: TRBV5-4; CDR3aa: CASSQFTGTYNSPLHF; CDR3nt: TGTGCCAGCAGCCAGTTCACAGGGACCTATAATTCACCCCTCCACTTT
d_gene: -; abundance: -; len: 15; j_gene: TRBJ1-4; v_gene: TRBV5-1; CDR3aa: CASSPGQTANEKLFF; CDR3nt: TGCGCCAGCAGCCCAGGACAGACGGCTAATGAAAAACTGTTTTTT
d_gene: -; abundance: -; len: 12; j_gene: TRBJ2-1; v_gene: TRBV6-1; CDR3aa: CASSEGWNEQFF; CDR3nt: TGTGCCAGCAGTGAAGGGTGGAATGAGCAGTTCTTC
d_gene: TRBD2; abundance: -; len: 17; j_gene: TRBJ2-7; v_gene: TRBV6-1; CDR3aa: CASSGGAFAGVLYEQYF; CDR3nt: TGTGCCAGCAGTGGGGGAGCTTTTGCGGGAGTATTGTACGAGCAGTACTTC
d_gene: -; abundance: -; len: 14; j_gene: TRBJ1-1; v_gene: TRBV6-5; CDR3aa: CASSYSSSGTEAFF; CDR3nt: TGTGCCAGCAGTTACTCGAGTAGCGGCACTGAAGCTTTCTTT
d_gene: -; abundance: once; len: 13; j_gene: TRBJ2-5; v_gene: TRBV5-4; CDR3aa: CASSFSGEETQYF; CDR3nt: TGTGCCAGCAGCTTTTCAGGGGAAGAGACCCAGTACTTC
d_gene: TRBD1; abundance: -; len: 13; j_gene: TRBJ2-1; v_gene: TRBV5-1; CDR3aa: CASSLTGGNEQFF; CDR3nt: TGCGCCAGCAGCCTAACAGGGGGCAATGAGCAGTTCTTC
d_gene: -; abundance: -; len: 14; j_gene: TRBJ2-7; v_gene: TRBV14; CDR3aa: CASSQGGRDYEQYF; CDR3nt: TGTGCCAGCAGCCAAGGAGGCAGGGACTACGAGCAGTACTTC
d_gene: -; abundance: -; len: 16; j_gene: TRBJ2-7; v_gene: TRBV5-6; CDR3aa: CASTRQAGRGSYEQYF; CDR3nt: TGTGCCAGCACCCGACAGGCCGGGAGAGGGTCCTACGAGCAGTACTTC
d_gene: -; abundance: -; len: 13; j_gene: TRBJ1-1; v_gene: TRBV5-4; CDR3aa: CASSFEGNTEAFF; CDR3nt: TGTGCCAGCAGCTTCGAGGGGAACACTGAAGCTTTCTTT
d_gene: -; abundance: once; len: 16; j_gene: TRBJ1-2; v_gene: TRBV7-9; CDR3aa: CASSLEEGTSNYGYTF; CDR3nt: TGTGCCAGCAGCTTAGAGGAGGGGACCTCTAACTATGGCTACACCTTC
d_gene: -; abundance: -; len: 14; j_gene: TRBJ2-7; v_gene: TRBV11-2; CDR3aa: CASSVGTLNYEQYF; CDR3nt: TGTGCCAGCAGCGTCGGGACCCTCAACTACGAGCAGTACTTC
d_gene: -; abundance: -; len: 13; j_gene: TRBJ2-1; v_gene: TRBV12-2; CDR3aa: CASRPRKLGEQFF; CDR3nt: TGTGCAAGTCGCCCAAGAAAGCTCGGTGAGCAGTTCTTC
d_gene: TRBD1; abundance: -; len: 14; j_gene: TRBJ1-2; v_gene: TRBV27; CDR3aa: CASRRDRTGGGYTF; CDR3nt: TGTGCCAGCAGACGTGATAGGACAGGGGGCGGCTACACCTTC
d_gene: -; abundance: -; len: 13; j_gene: TRBJ1-2; v_gene: TRBV10-3; CDR3aa: CAISFDRNYGYTF; CDR3nt: TGTGCCATCAGTTTTGACAGAAACTATGGCTACACCTTC